These 23 T cell receptor beta chains came from one sample sequenced in a study of naive and memory T cell subsets. Amplification of ligated cDNA took four PCR rounds with SP2 and nested alpha and beta constant primers. Each CDR3 protein gets one entry after TCRdb re-called the UMI-ligation and nested PCR reads with MiXCR. The data show around 24,000 distinct CDR3 sequences, around 5.2% seen once. A UMI-containing oligonucleotide was joined by 3' ligation to the TCR cDNA template. The sample taken for sequencing was blood. The source of these receptors is an adult in good health.

This clonotype was seen more than once but under ten times. This sequence joins TRBV4-3 and TRBJ1-3; D is unclear. This CDR3 is built from 15 residues. Germline V gene lookup returns CDR1 LGHNA and CDR2 YSLEER. V shed 2 bases and J shed 3 bases, with 11 bases lying between them. The CDR3 nucleotides read TGCGCCAGCAGCCAAACAACAGCGGTTGGAAACACCATATATTTT. It yields the protein CASSQTTAVGNTIYF.

The sample holds many counts of this clonotype. V and J are TRBV12-3 or TRBV12-4 and TRBJ1-1, with D unclear. Trimming pared 8 bases from V and 11 bases from J, leaving 18 bases between. This CDR3 contains 12 residues. The CDR3 nucleotides are TGTGCCAGCGGGTATAACATCGGATGGGCTTTCTTT. Protein product: CASGYNIGWAFF.

There are many counts of this clonotype. This sequence joins TRBV6-1 and TRBJ1-1, with D hard to call. CDR1 and CDR2 from the germline V gene are MNHNS and SASEGT. The CDR3 is 15 amino acids. Trimming left V 2 bases short and J 6 bases short, with 16 bases between. The CDR3 bases are TGTGCCAGCAGTGAAAACTGGGGTGCTAGTCCTGAAGCTTTCTTT. Its translation: CASSENWGASPEAFF.

This clonotype was observed many times. This chain connects TRBV6-5 to TRBJ2-1; 7 bases are a match to TRBD2. The J segment lost 5 bases and the V segment lost 7 bases, leaving 5 bases of the junction unmatched. This CDR3 contains 13 residues. CDR1 MNHEY and CDR2 SVGAGI come from the germline V gene. DNA of the CDR3: TGTGCCAGCAATAAGCGGGGCCACAATGAGCAGTTCTTC. Translation: CASNKRGHNEQFF.

This clonotype was picked up many times. This rearrangement joins TRBV9 to TRBJ2-6; D uncertain. This CDR3 is built from 14 residues. Germline V CDR1 and CDR2: SGDLS, YYNGEE. The V end lost 3 bases, the J end lost 0 bases, and 4 bases lay between the germline ends. CDR3 loop: CASSANSGANVLTF. CDR3 bases: TGTGCCAGCAGCGCCAACTCTGGGGCCAACGTCCTGACTTTC. The whole variable domain, remainder taken from reference TRBV9 and TRBJ2-6, is DSGVTQTPKHLITATGQRVTLRCSPRSGDLSVYWYQQSLDQGLQFLIQYYNGEERAKGNILERFSAQQFPDLHSELNLSSLELGDSALYFCASSANSGANVLTFGAGSRLTVL.

In this sample, this clonotype is medium-sized. The chain employs TRBV28 and TRBJ1-2; D gene unclear. The CDR3 covers 14 residues. From germline, CDR1 is MDHEN and CDR2 SYDVKM. Trimming shortened V by 2 bases and J by 2 bases, and 9 bases separated the two germline ends. The CDR3: CASSLRDLNYGYTF. The CDR3 bases are TGTGCCAGCAGTTTAAGAGATTTGAACTATGGCTACACCTTC.

The table lists this clonotype with a few counts. The chain carries TRBV29-1 and TRBJ2-1; TRBD2 aligns across 10 bases. This CDR3 comprises 15 residues. J gave up 6 bases and V 2 bases, and 7 bases lay outside the gene matches. Germline V lookup: CDR1 SQVTM, CDR2 ANQGSEA. CDR3: CSVERASGSGNEQFF. CDR3 in DNA: TGCAGCGTTGAAAGGGCTAGCGGGAGTGGCAATGAGCAGTTCTTC.

This clonotype came up many times. The genes are TRBV15 and TRBJ2-1; no reliable D call. Trimming took off 3 bases at V and 6 bases at J, with 12 bases between the two ends. Germline CDR1 LNHNV, CDR2 YYDKDF (reference sequence). The CDR3 has 14 residues. The CDR3 protein is CATSRGGGVNEQFF. The CDR3 bases are TGTGCCACCAGCAGGGGCGGTGGGGTCAATGAGCAGTTCTTC.

This clonotype showed up many times. This chain uses TRBV19 with TRBJ2-5; 9 nucleotides agree with TRBD2. After removal of 6 bases from V and 5 bases from J, the junction contained 4 bases not matched to a gene. This CDR3 is 13 amino acids long. The V gene's germline CDR1 is LNHDA and CDR2 SQIVND (reference sequence). The DNA of the CDR3 is TGTGCCAGTAGCGCGGGAGGGCCGGAGACCCAGTACTTC. This translates into CASSAGGPETQYF.

The chain employs TRBV19 and TRBJ2-7; D is unclear. The V end was cut by 2 bases, the J end by 2 bases, with 7 bases between. This CDR3 contains 13 residues. Germline V lookup: CDR1 LNHDA, CDR2 SQIVND (reference sequence). The CDR3: CASSIRQPYEQYF. The CDR3, as DNA: TGTGCCAGTAGTATAAGGCAGCCCTACGAGCAGTACTTC.

This clonotype has a handful of counts. This rearrangement joins TRBV27 to TRBJ1-2, with D unclear. V was shortened by 6 bases and J by 2 bases, with 22 bases between the two germline ends. Per germline, CDR1 MNHEY and CDR2 SMNVEV (reference sequence). This CDR3 comprises 17 residues. The CDR3 bases are TGTGCCAGCAGACCCATTGGGAATACTGGACGGAACTATGGCTACACCTTC. It translates to CASRPIGNTGRNYGYTF.

This clonotype was seen a handful of times. This chain uses TRBV27 with TRBJ1-4; the D is unclear. V gave up 6 bases and J gave up 1 base, with 9 bases separating them. This CDR3 is 14 amino acids long. Germline V lookup: CDR1 MNHEY, CDR2 SMNVEV (reference sequence). The CDR3 coding sequence is TGTGCCAGCAGCCCGAGTCGAACTAATGAAAAACTGTTTTTT. Protein product: CASSPSRTNEKLFF.

This clonotype was counted at least ten times. J is TRBJ2-3 and V is TRBV9; 10 bases are shared with TRBD2. With 4 bases clipped from V and 0 bases from J, the junction kept 5 bases outside the gene matches. This CDR3 contains 16 residues. CDR1 and CDR2 from the germline V gene are SGDLS and YYNGEE. The CDR3 nucleotides read TGTGCCAGCAGCTTGCAAGCGGGGGGGAGCACAGATACGCAGTATTTT. Residues: CASSLQAGGSTDTQYF.

This chain joins TRBV5-1 and TRBJ2-7; D may be TRBD1 (6 bases). There are 15 residues in the CDR3. Per the germline V gene, CDR1 is SGHRS and CDR2 is YFSETQ. V was cut by 4 bases and J by 0 bases, with 14 bases left in between. The CDR3 region has the DNA TGCGCCAGCAGCCCCCGACAGGCTAGCTCCTACGAGCAGTACTTC. Protein sequence: CASSPRQASSYEQYF. Supplemented by reference TRBV5-1 and TRBJ2-7, the full variable domain reads KAGVTQTPRYLIKTRGQQVTLSCSPISGHRSVSWYQQTPGQGLQFLFEYFSETQRNKGNFPGRFSGRQFSNSRSEMNVSTLELGDSALYLCASSPRQASSYEQYFGPGTRLTVT.

As for this clonotype: It may be a read error: a sequence one base away is much more abundant. The chain couples TRBV18 to TRBJ1-6; 7 positions agree with TRBD1. Trimming removed 4 bases from V and 7 bases from J; junction bases left unmatched: 7. The germline CDR1 and CDR2 sequences are KGHSH and LQKENI. CDR3 length: 15 amino acids. The CDR3 DNA is TGTGCCAGCTCACTCCTGACAGGGAGGAATTCACCCCTCCACTTT. This gives the protein CASSLLTGRNSPLHF.

This clonotype showed up many times. The chain uses TRBV5-6 and TRBJ1-4; D uncertain. V was clipped by 2 bases and J by 6 bases, with 5 bases between them. CDR1 is SGHDT, CDR2 YYEEEE, per germline. The CDR3 loop spans 12 amino acids. The CDR3 region has the DNA TGTGCCAGCAGCTTCGGGGATGAAAAACTGTTTTTT. It codes for CASSFGDEKLFF.

This clonotype was seen many times. The V gene is TRBV24-1, the J gene TRBJ2-6, with D possibly matching TRBD2 (6 bases). The CDR3 is 17 amino acids. V lost 4 bases to trimming and J lost 0 bases, with 12 bases between them. From germline, CDR1 is KGHDR and CDR2 SFDVKD. CDR3 DNA sequence: TGTGCCACCAGTGAAGGAGGGGCCCGCTCTGGGGCCAACGTCCTGACTTTC. This codes for CATSEGGARSGANVLTF.

This clonotype came up many times. The CDR3 region is CASSLVWLGNTEAFF. CDR3 bases: TGTGCCAGTAGTCTTGTCTGGTTGGGGAACACTGAAGCTTTCTTT. V gene TRBV19 combines with J gene TRBJ1-1; D is unresolved. Germline CDR1 and CDR2: LNHDA and SQIVND (reference sequence). The CDR3 length is 15 residues. The ends were cut back, 5 bases at V and 1 base at J, with 14 bases in the middle.

This clonotype has just a few counts. This chain connects TRBV7-9 to TRBJ2-3; possibly TRBD2 for D (6 bases). V was clipped by 6 bases and J by 4 bases, with 14 bases between them. This CDR3 spans 14 amino acids. Per the germline V gene, CDR1 is SEHNR and CDR2 is FQNEAQ (reference sequence). The CDR3 loop is CASRDTGVADTQYF. The CDR3 region has the DNA TGTGCCAGCAGGGATACGGGGGTTGCAGATACGCAGTATTTT.

This clonotype was seen many times. V usage is TRBV28 and J usage is TRBJ2-2, with 7 nucleotides matching TRBD2. V trimming: 9 bases; J trimming: 3 bases; junction bases outside the gene matches: 7. Germline lookup yields CDR1 MDHEN and CDR2 SYDVKM. The CDR3 loop spans 14 amino acids. Here the CDR3 reads CASYPSGDTGELFF. As DNA, the CDR3 is TGTGCCAGTTATCCCAGCGGGGACACCGGGGAGCTGTTTTTT. The full variable domain, its missing parts supplied by reference TRBV28 and TRBJ2-2, is DVKVTQSSRYLVKRTGEKVFLECVQDMDHENMFWYRQDPGLGLRLIYFSYDVKMKEKGDIPEGYSVSREKKERFSLILESASTNQTSMYLCASYPSGDTGELFFGEGSRLTVL.

This clonotype was recorded many times. The chain couples TRBV11-2 to TRBJ2-7; D is uncertain. Deletions cut 5 bases from V and 2 bases from J, with 13 bases between. The germline gives CDR1 SGHAT, CDR2 FQNNGV. This CDR3 comprises 14 residues. DNA of the CDR3: TGTGCCAGCAGCCCCCCCTGGGCGACCTACGAGCAGTACTTC. Protein: CASSPPWATYEQYF.

There are many counts of this clonotype. The rearrangement uses TRBV27 and TRBJ2-5; 7 positions agree with TRBD1. Losses at the gene ends were 6 bases for V and 10 bases for J; bases not matched to a gene: 14. The germline gives CDR1 MNHEY, CDR2 SMNVEV (reference sequence). This CDR3 comprises 14 residues. As DNA, the CDR3 is TGTGCCAGCAGGCCCCTCGGGACAGCCGTGTTCCAGTACTTC. Translating it yields CASRPLGTAVFQYF.

This clonotype came up many times. V gene TRBV18 combines with J gene TRBJ2-5, with unresolved D. The germline V and J ends were trimmed by 3 bases and 4 bases, with 9 bases remaining between them. Germline-derived CDR1 and CDR2 are KGHSH and LQKENI. The CDR3 contains 13 residues. CDR3: CASSPALRETQYF. DNA of the CDR3: TGTGCCAGCTCACCGGCTTTGAGAGAGACCCAGTACTTC.